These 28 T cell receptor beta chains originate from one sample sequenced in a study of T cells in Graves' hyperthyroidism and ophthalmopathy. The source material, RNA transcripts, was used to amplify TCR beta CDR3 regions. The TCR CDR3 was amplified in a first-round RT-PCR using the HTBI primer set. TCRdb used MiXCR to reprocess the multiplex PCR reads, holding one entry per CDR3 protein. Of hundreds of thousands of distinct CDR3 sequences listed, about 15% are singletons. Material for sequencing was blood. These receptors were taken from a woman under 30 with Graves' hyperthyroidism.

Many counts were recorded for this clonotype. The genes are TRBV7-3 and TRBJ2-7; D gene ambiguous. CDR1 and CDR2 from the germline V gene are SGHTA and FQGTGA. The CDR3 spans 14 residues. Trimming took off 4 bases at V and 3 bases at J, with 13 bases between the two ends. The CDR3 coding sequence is TGTGCCAGCAGCTCCTCCGGGCACCGCTACGAGCAGTACTTC. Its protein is CASSSSGHRYEQYF.

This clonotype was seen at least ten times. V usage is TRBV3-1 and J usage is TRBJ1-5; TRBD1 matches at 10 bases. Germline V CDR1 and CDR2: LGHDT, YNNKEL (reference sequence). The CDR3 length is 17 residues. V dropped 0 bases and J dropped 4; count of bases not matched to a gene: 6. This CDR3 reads CASSQDTGTGANQPQHF. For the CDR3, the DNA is TGTGCCAGCAGCCAAGATACTGGGACAGGGGCGAATCAGCCCCAGCATTTT.

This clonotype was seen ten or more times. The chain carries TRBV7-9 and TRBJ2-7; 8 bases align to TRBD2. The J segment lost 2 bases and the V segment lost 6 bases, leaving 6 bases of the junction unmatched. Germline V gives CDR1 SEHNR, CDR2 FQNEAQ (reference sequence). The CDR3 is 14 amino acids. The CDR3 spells CASSSSGRTYEQYF. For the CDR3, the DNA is TGTGCCAGCAGTTCCAGCGGGAGAACCTACGAGCAGTACTTC.

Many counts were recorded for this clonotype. CDR3: CASSQVEAATSTDTQYF. CDR3 bases: TGTGCCAGCAGCCAAGTAGAAGCGGCAACTAGCACAGATACGCAGTATTTT. This chain joins TRBV4-2 and TRBJ2-3; a possible D gene is TRBD2 (5 bases). The CDR3 consists of 17 residues. Trimming left V 1 base short and J 0 bases short, with 14 bases between. Germline V CDR1 and CDR2: LGHNA, YNFKEQ.

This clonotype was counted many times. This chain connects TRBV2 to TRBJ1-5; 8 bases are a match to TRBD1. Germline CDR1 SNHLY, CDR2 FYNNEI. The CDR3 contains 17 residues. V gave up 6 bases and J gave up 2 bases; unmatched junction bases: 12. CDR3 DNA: TGTGCCAGCAGATACTATAAGGACAGGGCGGGCAATCAGCCCCAGCATTTT. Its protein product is CASRYYKDRAGNQPQHF.

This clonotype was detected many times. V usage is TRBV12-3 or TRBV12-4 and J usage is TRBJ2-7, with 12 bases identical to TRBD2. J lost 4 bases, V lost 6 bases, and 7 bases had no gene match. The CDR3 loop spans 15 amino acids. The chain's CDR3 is CASRRGLAGLYEQYF. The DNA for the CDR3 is TGTGCCAGCAGGCGCGGACTAGCGGGACTGTACGAGCAGTACTTC.

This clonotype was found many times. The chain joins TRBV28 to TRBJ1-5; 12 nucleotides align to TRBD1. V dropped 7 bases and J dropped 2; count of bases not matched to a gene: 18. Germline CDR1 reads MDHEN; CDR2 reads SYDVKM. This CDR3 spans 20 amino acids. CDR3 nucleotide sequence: TGTGCCAGCAACCCAAACCGGGACAGGGGGCGCGGGTGGCGCAATCAGCCCCAGCATTTT. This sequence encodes CASNPNRDRGRGWRNQPQHF.

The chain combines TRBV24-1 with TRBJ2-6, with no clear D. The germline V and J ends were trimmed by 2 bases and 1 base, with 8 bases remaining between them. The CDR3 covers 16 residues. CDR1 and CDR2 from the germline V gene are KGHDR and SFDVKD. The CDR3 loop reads CATSDSSRSGANVLTF. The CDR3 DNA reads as TGTGCCACCAGTGATTCCTCCCGGTCTGGGGCCAACGTCCTGACTTTC.

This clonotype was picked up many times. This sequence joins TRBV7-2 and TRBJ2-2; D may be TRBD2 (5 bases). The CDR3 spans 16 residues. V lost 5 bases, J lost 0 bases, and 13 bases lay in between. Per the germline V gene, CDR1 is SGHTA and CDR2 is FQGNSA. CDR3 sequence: CASSPRPGTNTGELFF. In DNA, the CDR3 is TGTGCCAGCAGCCCCAGGCCGGGGACGAACACCGGGGAGCTGTTTTTT.

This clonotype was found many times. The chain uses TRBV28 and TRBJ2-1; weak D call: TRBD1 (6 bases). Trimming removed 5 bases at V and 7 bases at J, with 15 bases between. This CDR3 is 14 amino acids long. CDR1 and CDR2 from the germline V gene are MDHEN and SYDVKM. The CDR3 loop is CASSLVQGRNEQFF. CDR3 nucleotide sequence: TGTGCCAGCAGTCTCGTACAGGGTAGAAATGAGCAGTTCTTC.

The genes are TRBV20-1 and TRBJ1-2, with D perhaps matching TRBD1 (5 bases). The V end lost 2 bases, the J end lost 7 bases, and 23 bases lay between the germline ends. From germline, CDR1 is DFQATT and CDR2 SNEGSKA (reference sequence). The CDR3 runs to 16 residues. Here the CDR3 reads CSARPNPGTEAGGYTF. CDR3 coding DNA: TGCAGTGCTAGACCCAATCCGGGGACCGAAGCTGGTGGCTACACCTTC.

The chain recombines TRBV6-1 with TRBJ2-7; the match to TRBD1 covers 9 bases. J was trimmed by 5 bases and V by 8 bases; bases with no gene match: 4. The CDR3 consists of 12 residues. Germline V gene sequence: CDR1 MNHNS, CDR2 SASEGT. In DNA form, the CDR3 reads TGTGCCAGCGGGACAGGGCCTAACGAGCAGTACTTC. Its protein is CASGTGPNEQYF.

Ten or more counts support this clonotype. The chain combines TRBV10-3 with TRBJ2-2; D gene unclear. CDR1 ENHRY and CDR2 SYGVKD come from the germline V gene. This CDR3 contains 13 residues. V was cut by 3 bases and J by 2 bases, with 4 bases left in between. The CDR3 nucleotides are TGTGCCATCAGTGACTCTAACACCGGGGAGCTGTTTTTT. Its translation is CAISDSNTGELFF.

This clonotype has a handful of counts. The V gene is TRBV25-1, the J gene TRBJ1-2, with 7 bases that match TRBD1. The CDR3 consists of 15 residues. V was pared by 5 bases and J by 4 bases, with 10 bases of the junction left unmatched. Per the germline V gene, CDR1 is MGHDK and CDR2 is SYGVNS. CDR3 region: CASSLDARDSYGYTF. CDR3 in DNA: TGTGCCAGCAGTCTCGATGCCCGGGACAGCTATGGCTACACCTTC.

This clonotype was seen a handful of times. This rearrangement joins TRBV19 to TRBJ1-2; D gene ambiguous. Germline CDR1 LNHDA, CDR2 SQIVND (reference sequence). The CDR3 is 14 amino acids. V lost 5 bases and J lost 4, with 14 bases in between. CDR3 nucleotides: TGTGCCAGTAGTCCCCGGACTGAACTCTATGGCTACACCTTC. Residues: CASSPRTELYGYTF. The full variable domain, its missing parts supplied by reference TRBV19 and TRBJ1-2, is DGGITQSPKYLFRKEGQNVTLSCEQNLNHDAMYWYRQDPGQGLRLIYYSQIVNDFQKGDIAEGYSVSREKKESFPLTVTSAQKNPTAFYLCASSPRTELYGYTFGSGTRLTVV.

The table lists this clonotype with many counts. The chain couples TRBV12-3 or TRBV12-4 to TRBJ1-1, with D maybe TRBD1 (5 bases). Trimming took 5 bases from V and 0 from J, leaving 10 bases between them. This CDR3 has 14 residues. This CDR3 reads CASSATAMNTEAFF. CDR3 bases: TGTGCCAGCAGTGCGACAGCGATGAACACTGAAGCTTTCTTT.

The CDR3 protein is CASSYGILGGTQYF. Written as DNA, the CDR3 is TGTGCCAGCAGTTACGGGATCCTTGGAGGGACCCAGTACTTC. The chain joins TRBV6-5 to TRBJ2-5; D is possibly TRBD2 (5 bases). Germline lookup yields CDR1 MNHEY and CDR2 SVGAGI. V was cut by 2 bases and J by 7 bases, with 14 bases left in between. The CDR3 loop spans 14 amino acids.

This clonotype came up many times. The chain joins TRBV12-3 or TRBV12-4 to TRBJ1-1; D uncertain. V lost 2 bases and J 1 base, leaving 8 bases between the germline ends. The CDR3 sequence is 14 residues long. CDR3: CASSLSVRNTEAFF. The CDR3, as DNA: TGTGCCAGCAGTTTATCCGTCCGGAACACTGAAGCTTTCTTT.

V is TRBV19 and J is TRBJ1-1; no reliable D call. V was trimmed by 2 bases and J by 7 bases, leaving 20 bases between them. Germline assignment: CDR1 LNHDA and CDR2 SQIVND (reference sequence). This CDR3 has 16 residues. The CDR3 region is CASSISESRPASEAFF. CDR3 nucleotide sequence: TGTGCCAGTAGTATATCTGAATCCAGGCCAGCCAGTGAAGCTTTCTTT.

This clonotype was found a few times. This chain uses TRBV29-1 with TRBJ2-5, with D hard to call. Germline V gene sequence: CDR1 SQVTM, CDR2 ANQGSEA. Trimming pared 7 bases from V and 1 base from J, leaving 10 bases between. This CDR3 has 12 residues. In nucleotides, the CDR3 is TGCAGCGGGCTGGGCGGCCAAGAGACCCAGTACTTC. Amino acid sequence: CSGLGGQETQYF.

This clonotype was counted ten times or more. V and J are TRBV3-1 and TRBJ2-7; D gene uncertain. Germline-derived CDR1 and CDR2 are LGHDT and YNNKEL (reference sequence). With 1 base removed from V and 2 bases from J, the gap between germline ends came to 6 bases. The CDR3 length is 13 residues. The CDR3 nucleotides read TGTGCCAGCAGCCAAGGACTCCCCTACGAGCAGTACTTC. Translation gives CASSQGLPYEQYF.

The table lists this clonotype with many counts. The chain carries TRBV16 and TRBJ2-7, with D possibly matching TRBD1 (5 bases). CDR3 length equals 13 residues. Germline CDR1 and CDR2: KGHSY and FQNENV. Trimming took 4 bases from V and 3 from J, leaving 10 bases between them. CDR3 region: CASSPGWIYEQYF. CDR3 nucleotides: TGTGCCAGCAGCCCAGGGTGGATCTACGAGCAGTACTTC.

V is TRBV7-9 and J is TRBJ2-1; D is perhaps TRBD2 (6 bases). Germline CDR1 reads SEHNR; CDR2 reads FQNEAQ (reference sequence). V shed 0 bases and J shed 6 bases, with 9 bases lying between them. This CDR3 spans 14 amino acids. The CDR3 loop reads CASSLAPGANEQFF. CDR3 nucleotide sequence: TGTGCCAGCAGCTTAGCGCCGGGAGCCAATGAGCAGTTCTTC.

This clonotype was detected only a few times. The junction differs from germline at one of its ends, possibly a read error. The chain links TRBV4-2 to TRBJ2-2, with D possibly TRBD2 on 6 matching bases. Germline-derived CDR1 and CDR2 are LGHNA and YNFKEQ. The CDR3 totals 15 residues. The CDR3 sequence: CATSPSDLNTGELFF. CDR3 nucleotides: TGTGCCACCAGCCCTAGCGACCTGAACACCGGGGAGCTGTTTTTT.

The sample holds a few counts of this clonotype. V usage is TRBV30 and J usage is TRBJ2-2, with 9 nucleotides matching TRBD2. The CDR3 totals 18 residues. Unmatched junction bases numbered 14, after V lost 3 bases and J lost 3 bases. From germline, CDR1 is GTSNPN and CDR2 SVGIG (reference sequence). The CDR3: CAWSSGLAKTWDTGELFF. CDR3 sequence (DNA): TGTGCCTGGAGCTCCGGACTAGCGAAGACTTGGGACACCGGGGAGCTGTTTTTT.

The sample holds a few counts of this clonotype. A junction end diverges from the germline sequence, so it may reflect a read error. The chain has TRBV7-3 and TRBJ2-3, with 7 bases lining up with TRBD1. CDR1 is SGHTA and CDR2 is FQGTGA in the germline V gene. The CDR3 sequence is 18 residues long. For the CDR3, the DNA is TGCGCCAGCAGCTTGGGGGCGAACGGACAGGTCCCTCTGGGTACGCAGTATTTT. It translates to CASSLGANGQVPLGTQYF.

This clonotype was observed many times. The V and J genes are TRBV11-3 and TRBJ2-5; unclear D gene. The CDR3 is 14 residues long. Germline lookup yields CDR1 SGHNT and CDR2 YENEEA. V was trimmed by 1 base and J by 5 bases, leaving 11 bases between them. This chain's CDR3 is CASSLGRQEETQYF. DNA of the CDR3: TGTGCCAGCAGCTTAGGCCGGCAAGAGGAGACCCAGTACTTC.

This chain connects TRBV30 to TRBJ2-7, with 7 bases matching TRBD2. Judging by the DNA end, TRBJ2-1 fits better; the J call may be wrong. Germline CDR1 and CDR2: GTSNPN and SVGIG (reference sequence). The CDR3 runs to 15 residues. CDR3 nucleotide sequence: TGTGCCTGGAGTTTGTCAGCGGGAACGTCCTACGAGCAGTTCTTC. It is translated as CAWSLSAGTSYEQFF.